What follows describes a single TCR beta chain. Per the original data handling: Amplification of reference gene primers was used by the study to estimate nucleated cell counts. Some clones are missing from TCRdb's copy, which holds only in-frame ones; the method was immunoSEQ multiplex PCR. From that table come the V and J calls and clone size; the DNA was used to work out D and trimming. This table has some 73,000 clones, 80% to 95% appearing once. The data were obtained in a study of blood T cell repertoires in COVID-19. Study overall: The origin of the acute and convalescent COVID-19 samples was the United States, Italy and Spain. From T cells, B-cell-depleted T cells, or PBMCs came the material, which was cDNA or gDNA.

Germline V gene sequence: CDR1 MRHNA, CDR2 SNTAGT. CDR3 length equals 18 residues. Trimming cost V 2 bases and J 0 bases; bases outside gene matches: 9. Sample: peripheral blood. The chain joins TRBV6-4 to TRBJ2-1, with 8 bases identical to TRBD2. This clonotype was sampled from a human donor in a cohort sampled during active COVID-19. CDR3 sequence: CASSDGFGRGGSYNEQFF. The CDR3, as DNA: TGTGCCAGCAGTGACGGGTTCGGACGGGGGGGCTCCTACAATGAGCAGTTCTTC.